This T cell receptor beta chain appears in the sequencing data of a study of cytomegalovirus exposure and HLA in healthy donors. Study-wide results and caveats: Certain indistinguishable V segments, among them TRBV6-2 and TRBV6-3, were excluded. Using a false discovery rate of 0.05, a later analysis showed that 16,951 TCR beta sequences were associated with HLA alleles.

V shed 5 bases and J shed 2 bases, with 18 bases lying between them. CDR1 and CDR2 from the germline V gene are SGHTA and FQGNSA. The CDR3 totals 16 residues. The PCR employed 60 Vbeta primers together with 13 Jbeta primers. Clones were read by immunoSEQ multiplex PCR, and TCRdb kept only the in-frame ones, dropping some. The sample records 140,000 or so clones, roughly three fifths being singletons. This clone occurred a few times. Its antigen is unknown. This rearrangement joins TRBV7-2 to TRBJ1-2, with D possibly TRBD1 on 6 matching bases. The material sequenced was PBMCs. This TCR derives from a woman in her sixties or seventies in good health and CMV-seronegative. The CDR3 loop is CASSNFGQTQNYGYTF. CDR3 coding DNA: TGTGCCAGCAGCAATTTCGGACAGACCCAAAACTATGGCTACACCTTC.